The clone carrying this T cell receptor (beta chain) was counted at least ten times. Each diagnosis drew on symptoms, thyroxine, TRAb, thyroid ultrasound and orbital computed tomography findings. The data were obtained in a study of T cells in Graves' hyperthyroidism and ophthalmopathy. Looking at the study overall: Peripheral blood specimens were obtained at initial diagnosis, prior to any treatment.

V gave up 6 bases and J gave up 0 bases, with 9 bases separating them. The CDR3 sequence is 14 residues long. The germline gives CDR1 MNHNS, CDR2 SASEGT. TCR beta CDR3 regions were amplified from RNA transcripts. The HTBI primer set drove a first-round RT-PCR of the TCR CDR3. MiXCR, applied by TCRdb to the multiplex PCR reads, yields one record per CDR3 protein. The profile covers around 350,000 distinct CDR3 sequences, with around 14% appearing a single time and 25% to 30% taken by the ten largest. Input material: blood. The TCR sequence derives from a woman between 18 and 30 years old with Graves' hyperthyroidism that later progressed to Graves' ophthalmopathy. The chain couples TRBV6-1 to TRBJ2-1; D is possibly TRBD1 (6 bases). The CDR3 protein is CASRTGGSYNEQFF. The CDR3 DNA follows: TGTGCCAGCAGGACAGGTGGCTCCTACAATGAGCAGTTCTTC.